The 26 T cell receptor beta chains given below trace back to one sample, sequenced in a study of T-cell memory formation after mild COVID-19. TCRdb re-called the 5' RACE reads with MiXCR, one entry per CDR3 protein. Altogether under 450,000 distinct CDR3 sequences are present, 14% being singletons, with the ten largest covering about 22%. The sample taken for sequencing was PBMCs or a T cell subset sorted from them (not recorded which). Source of these receptors: a young man who had mild COVID-19 (a few samples of this study predate the infection). Cell type and time point are not known.

This clonotype was seen at least ten times. J is TRBJ2-3 and V is TRBV6-4, with a tentative D call TRBD1 (5 bases). Between the trimmed V and J ends, which lost 3 bases and 0 bases, there was a span of 7 bases. Germline V gives CDR1 MRHNA, CDR2 SNTAGT. The CDR3 has 14 amino acids. CDR3 in amino acids: CASSEGRSTDTQYF. The CDR3 nucleotides are TGTGCCAGCAGTGAGGGGCGGAGCACAGATACGCAGTATTTT.

The chain links TRBV12-3 or TRBV12-4 to TRBJ2-3; tentatively, D is TRBD2 (7 bases). The CDR3 loop spans 15 amino acids. The V gene lost 3 bases and the J gene lost 2 bases, with 12 bases spanning the gap. The CDR3 is CASSLWGGVTDTQYF. The CDR3 DNA sequence: TGTGCCAGCAGTTTGTGGGGGGGCGTCACAGATACGCAGTATTTT.

This clonotype was observed a single time. The chain couples TRBV21-1 to TRBJ2-7; the table calls TRBD1, which could not be checked here. TRBV21-1 is classified as a pseudogene. CDR3 length equals 12 residues. CDR3 coding DNA: TGTGCCAGCCCCGGGCCCCCCTACGAGCAGTACTTC. Translating gives CASPGPPYEQYF.

The CDR3 here is CASSLPVGINTEAFF. CDR3 nucleotide sequence: TGTGCCAGCAGCTTACCGGTCGGCATCAACACTGAAGCTTTCTTT. The chain combines TRBV7-9 with TRBJ1-1; D gene ambiguous. CDR1 SEHNR and CDR2 FQNEAQ come from the germline V gene (reference sequence). The CDR3 length is 15 residues. The V end was cut by 2 bases, the J end by 2 bases, with 12 bases between.

This clonotype has ten or more counts. The chain combines TRBV12-3 or TRBV12-4 with TRBJ1-4; possibly TRBD1 for D (6 bases). V gave up 6 bases and J gave up 7 bases, with 18 bases separating them. The CDR3 spans 15 residues. For the CDR3, the DNA is TGTGCCAGCAGATCACCCCGGGGGCACGGTGAAAAACTGTTTTTT. It encodes CASRSPRGHGEKLFF.

Many counts were recorded for this clonotype. CDR3 residues: CASGVLGPSYEQYV. The CDR3 DNA sequence: TGTGCCAGCGGGGTCTTGGGACCGTCCTACGAGCAGTACGTC. The J gene is TRBJ2-7, the V gene TRBV6-2 or TRBV6-3; D assignment may be TRBD1 or TRBD2 (5 bases each). The CDR3 spans 14 residues. Per germline, CDR1 MNHEY and CDR2 SVGEGT. V was shortened by 8 bases and J by 1 base, with 15 bases between the two germline ends.

This clonotype was observed at least ten times. The chain combines TRBV5-1 with TRBJ1-1, with D maybe TRBD1 (5 bases). The length of the CDR3 is 13 residues. V was pared by 4 bases and J by 4 bases, with 11 bases between. Germline V gives CDR1 SGHRS, CDR2 YFSETQ. The CDR3 loop reads CASSRVGRTEAFF. CDR3 DNA: TGCGCCAGCAGCCGAGTGGGGCGCACTGAAGCTTTCTTT.

This clonotype was seen a few times. CDR3 amino acids: CASSPPLANTYEQYF. CDR3 nucleotide sequence: TGTGCCAGCAGCCCCCCACTAGCGAACACCTACGAGCAGTACTTC. The chain recombines TRBV14 with TRBJ2-7; TRBD2 matches 7 bases. V shed 4 bases and J 2 bases; nucleotides not matched to a gene: 8. The CDR3 runs 15 residues. The germline V gene encodes CDR1 SGHDN and CDR2 FVKESK.

This chain connects TRBV4-1 to TRBJ2-1; perhaps TRBD2 as D (5 bases). V was shortened by 3 bases and J by 5 bases, with 17 bases between the two germline ends. Germline V gene lookup returns CDR1 MGHRA and CDR2 YSYEKL. The CDR3 is 16 residues long. CDR3: CASSQKRTSEDNEQFF. CDR3 nucleotides: TGCGCCAGCAGCCAGAAGCGGACCTCGGAGGACAATGAGCAGTTCTTC.

This clonotype was detected once. The V call is TRBV7-2, the J call TRBJ2-5; TRBD2 matches 10 bases. Germline V lookup: CDR1 SGHTA, CDR2 FQGNSA. This CDR3 is built from 16 residues. V trimming: 4 bases; J trimming: 0 bases; junction bases outside the gene matches: 5. This chain's CDR3 is CASSSGTSAYQETQYF. In DNA, the CDR3 is TGTGCCAGCAGCTCTGGGACTAGCGCGTACCAAGAGACCCAGTACTTC.

This clonotype was recorded a few times. This chain connects TRBV30 to TRBJ1-5, with a tentative D call TRBD1 (5 bases). This CDR3 contains 13 residues. Trimming stripped 2 bases from V and 4 bases from J, with 9 bases between. The V gene's germline CDR1 is GTSNPN and CDR2 SVGIG (reference sequence). The CDR3 nucleotides are TGTGCCTGGAGTACACAGGAAAATCAGCCCCAGCATTTT. Translation: CAWSTQENQPQHF.

The V and J genes are TRBV11-1 and TRBJ1-1, with D uncertain. Germline values: CDR1 SGHAT, CDR2 FQDESV (reference sequence). The CDR3 consists of 14 residues. Trimming removed 6 bases from V and 3 bases from J, with 14 bases in between. CDR3 in amino acids: CASRINSGDTEAFF. The DNA of the CDR3 is TGTGCCAGCAGAATTAACAGCGGGGACACTGAAGCTTTCTTT. The full variable domain, its missing parts supplied by reference TRBV11-1 and TRBJ1-1, is EAEVAQSPRYKITEKSQAVAFWCDPISGHATLYWYRQILGQGPELLVQFQDESVVDDSQLPKDRFSAERLKGVDSTLKIQPAELGDSAMYLCASRINSGDTEAFFGQGTRLTVV.

This clonotype was picked up many times. This chain connects TRBV5-1 to TRBJ2-3; weak D call: TRBD1 (6 bases). Germline V gene data show CDR1 as SGHRS and CDR2 as YFSETQ. Trimming took off 2 bases at V and 2 bases at J, with 9 bases between the two ends. The CDR3 spans 14 residues. The CDR3 loop reads CASSLGGITDTQYF. CDR3 bases: TGCGCCAGCAGCTTAGGGGGTATCACAGATACGCAGTATTTT.

This clonotype turned up a few times. This sequence joins TRBV5-1 and TRBJ1-1; no reliable D call. The germline V gene encodes CDR1 SGHRS and CDR2 YFSETQ. This CDR3 region has 13 residues. The V end was cut by 0 bases, the J end by 8 bases, with 11 bases between. The CDR3 coding sequence is TGCGCCAGCAGCTTGGCCGTCCGGAGGGAAGCTTTCTTT. Translating gives CASSLAVRREAFF.

This clonotype was counted only a few times. The chain links TRBV5-1 to TRBJ1-2; possibly TRBD1 for D (6 bases). Germline V gene sequence: CDR1 SGHRS, CDR2 YFSETQ. V was trimmed by 7 bases and J by 8 bases, leaving 15 bases between them. The length of the CDR3 is 12 residues. The CDR3 here is CASSTGTGGYTF. The CDR3 region has the DNA TGCGCCAGCTCCACAGGGACGGGAGGCTACACCTTC.

This clonotype was found a few times. J is TRBJ1-2 and V is TRBV12-3 or TRBV12-4; tentative D call: TRBD1 (6 bases). The CDR3 has 13 residues. V lost 6 bases to trimming and J lost 7 bases, with 15 bases between them. CDR3 region: CASSPQGFLGYTF. Written as DNA, the CDR3 is TGTGCCAGCAGCCCCCAGGGGTTCCTTGGCTACACCTTC.

This clonotype was seen only a few times. V usage is TRBV7-6 and J usage is TRBJ2-7, with D uncertain. Deletions cut 5 bases from V and 0 bases from J, with 11 bases between. Germline loops: CDR1 SGHVS, CDR2 FNYEAQ. The CDR3 consists of 14 residues. The CDR3 loop is CASSVRLGSYEQYF. In DNA form, the CDR3 reads TGTGCCAGCAGCGTACGGTTGGGCTCCTACGAGCAGTACTTC.

This sequence joins TRBV30 and TRBJ2-7; TRBD1 or TRBD2 may be the D gene (5 bases each). Trimming removed 2 bases from V and 4 bases from J, with 18 bases in between. The CDR3 loop spans 15 amino acids. In germline, CDR1 is GTSNPN, CDR2 SVGIG (reference sequence). CDR3 protein: CAWSREGPDPYEQYF. As DNA, the CDR3 is TGTGCCTGGAGTCGAGAGGGACCCGACCCGTACGAGCAGTACTTC.

The V gene is TRBV20-1, the J gene TRBJ1-5; 11 nucleotides line up with TRBD1. V shed 0 bases and J 5 bases; nucleotides not matched to a gene: 12. The CDR3 covers 18 residues. In germline, CDR1 is DFQATT, CDR2 SNEGSKA (reference sequence). The CDR3 DNA sequence: TGCAGTGCTAGAGAACACGGACAGGGGGCATGGAGGGATCAGCCCCAGCATTTT. This sequence encodes CSAREHGQGAWRDQPQHF.

This clonotype turned up a few times. This chain joins TRBV12-3 or TRBV12-4 and TRBJ1-3; D is undetermined. The CDR3 runs to 13 residues. V was pared by 5 bases and J by 3 bases, with 8 bases between. Written as DNA, the CDR3 is TGTGCCAGCAGTCGGAGGGATGGAAACACCATATATTTT. It specifies CASSRRDGNTIYF.

This clonotype was picked up a small number of times. V usage is TRBV4-3 and J usage is TRBJ1-6; tentative D call: TRBD1 (5 bases). Germline-derived CDR1 and CDR2 are LGHNA and YSLEER. Between the trimmed V and J ends, which lost 4 bases and 7 bases, there was a span of 17 bases. The CDR3 has 16 residues. The CDR3 region is CASSRMGLTENSPLHF. The CDR3, as DNA: TGCGCCAGCAGCCGCATGGGACTGACCGAAAATTCACCCCTCCACTTT.

This clonotype showed up just a few times. The chain has TRBV4-2 and TRBJ2-1, with 9 bases aligning to TRBD2. Germline loops: CDR1 LGHNA, CDR2 YNFKEQ. Unmatched junction bases numbered 7, after V lost 0 bases and J lost 7 bases. CDR3 size: 16 residues. The CDR3 region is CASSQDLAGGPNEQFF. CDR3 coding DNA: TGTGCCAGCAGCCAAGATCTGGCGGGGGGGCCTAATGAGCAGTTCTTC.

This clonotype has a handful of counts. The chain couples TRBV6-5 to TRBJ1-3, with D perhaps matching TRBD1 (5 bases). The CDR3 loop spans 16 amino acids. V gave up 7 bases and J gave up 1 base, with 17 bases separating them. Germline V CDR1 and CDR2: MNHEY, SVGAGI. The CDR3: CASTRSPGTSGNTIYF. As DNA, the CDR3 is TGTGCCAGCACACGATCACCCGGGACTTCTGGAAACACCATATATTTT.

The chain carries TRBV20-1 and TRBJ2-5, with a weak D call TRBD1 (6 bases). V gave up 7 bases and J gave up 1 base, with 7 bases separating them. Per germline, CDR1 DFQATT and CDR2 SNEGSKA (reference sequence). This CDR3 contains 11 residues. CDR3 amino acids: CSGGLQETQYF. CDR3 in DNA: TGCAGTGGGGGGCTCCAAGAGACCCAGTACTTC.

This clonotype was counted between two and nine times. V is TRBV3-1 and J is TRBJ1-1; D gene uncertain. This CDR3 has 15 residues. From germline, CDR1 is LGHDT and CDR2 YNNKEL (reference sequence). Between the trimmed V and J ends, which lost 3 bases and 0 bases, there was a span of 11 bases. The CDR3 loop reads CASSQFRSMNTEAFF. CDR3 bases: TGTGCCAGCAGCCAGTTTCGCAGCATGAACACTGAAGCTTTCTTT. Drawing the rest from reference TRBV3-1 and TRBJ1-1, the complete variable domain is DTAVSQTPKYLVTQMGNDKSIKCEQNLGHDTMYWYKQDSKKFLKIMFSYNNKELIINETVPNRFSPKSPDKAHLNLHINSLELGDSAVYFCASSQFRSMNTEAFFGQGTRLTVV.

This chain joins TRBV20-1 and TRBJ1-1; the D gene is possibly TRBD1 (6 bases). Deletions cut 3 bases from V and 2 bases from J, with 13 bases between. The CDR3 consists of 14 residues. Germline CDR1 reads DFQATT; CDR2 reads SNEGSKA (reference sequence). The chain's CDR3 is CSARKGGDNTEAFF. The CDR3 nucleotides are TGCAGTGCTAGGAAGGGGGGGGACAACACTGAAGCTTTCTTT.